Below, 25 T cell receptor beta chains from the same sample are listed, as sequenced in a study of human T cells and chemical hapten exposure. TCRdb redid the calling of the RACE reads with MiXCR, one entry per CDR3 protein. Here the sample spans 65,000 to 95,000 distinct CDR3 sequences, approximately 7% being singletons. Time point denoted: patch test 2, 6 weeks after DPC sensitization. Treatment given: therapeutic diphenylcyclopropenone sensitization with weekly scalp DPC. Sequencing was performed on whole blood, taken in connection with sensitization to the hapten diphenylcyclopropenone (DPC). Receptors were obtained from a woman aged 25-40 years with alopecia areata. Some clones in this sample may be carry-over from other donors' samples.

This clonotype has at least ten counts. V is TRBV20-1 and J is TRBJ1-1; D ambiguous. The CDR3 loop spans 15 amino acids. V was pared by 0 bases and J by 4 bases, with 15 bases between. The germline V gene encodes CDR1 DFQATT and CDR2 SNEGSKA (reference sequence). The chain's CDR3 is CSARDPGSVGTEAFF. Here the CDR3 DNA reads TGCAGTGCTAGAGACCCCGGGTCCGTAGGCACTGAAGCTTTCTTT.

This clonotype was recorded a few times. The V gene is TRBV11-2, the J gene TRBJ1-1; D remains ambiguous. This CDR3 contains 12 residues. V lost 7 bases to trimming and J lost 7 bases, with 13 bases between them. Germline CDR1 SGHAT, CDR2 FQNNGV. The CDR3 nucleotides read TGTGCCAGCAACCCCCCGCCGGGTGAAGCTTTCTTT. Amino acids: CASNPPPGEAFF.

This clonotype was found many times. CDR3 protein: CASYRDEGRKTDTQYF. Written as DNA, the CDR3 is TGTGCCAGCTATCGAGATGAGGGGAGAAAAACAGATACGCAGTATTTT. V gene TRBV2 combines with J gene TRBJ2-3; D tentatively reads TRBD1 or TRBD2 (5 bases each). The CDR3 extends over 16 amino acids. The germline CDR1 and CDR2 sequences are SNHLY and FYNNEI. The V end was cut by 8 bases, the J end by 3 bases, with 21 bases between.

This clonotype was observed a few times. The chain joins TRBV12-3 or TRBV12-4 to TRBJ2-1; 8 nucleotides agree with TRBD1. V lost 5 bases to trimming and J lost 0 bases; unmatched junction nucleotides: 3. This CDR3 comprises 15 residues. CDR3 DNA: TGTGCCAGCAGTCGACAGGGGAGCTCCTACAATGAGCAGTTCTTC. Its translation is CASSRQGSSYNEQFF.

This clonotype was seen ten or more times. This sequence joins TRBV6-1 and TRBJ2-5; D perhaps matches TRBD1 (5 bases). V lost 6 bases, J lost 4 bases, and 12 bases lay in between. The CDR3 is 13 amino acids. Germline V gene sequence: CDR1 MNHNS, CDR2 SASEGT. In DNA form, the CDR3 reads TGTGCCAGCAGGCCAGGGTCGGGAGAGACCCAGTACTTC. Translating it yields CASRPGSGETQYF.

This clonotype has ten or more counts. The chain links TRBV19 to TRBJ1-5; D gene unclear. Germline CDR1 and CDR2: LNHDA and SQIVND (reference sequence). The V end was cut by 3 bases, the J end by 5 bases, with 8 bases between. The CDR3 contains 13 residues. CDR3 nucleotides: TGTGCCAGTAGTATCGTGTGGGATCAGCCCCAGCATTTT. Its translation is CASSIVWDQPQHF.

J is TRBJ2-3 and V is TRBV19, with 9 bases aligning to TRBD1. V dropped 6 bases and J dropped 2; count of bases not matched to a gene: 12. This CDR3 contains 17 residues. Germline values: CDR1 LNHDA, CDR2 SQIVND (reference sequence). This chain's CDR3 is CASSPLQGARDTDTQYF. DNA for the CDR3: TGTGCCAGTAGCCCCTTACAGGGGGCCCGAGACACAGATACGCAGTATTTT. Full variable domain (rest looked up from reference TRBV19 and TRBJ2-3): DGGITQSPKYLFRKEGQNVTLSCEQNLNHDAMYWYRQDPGQGLRLIYYSQIVNDFQKGDIAEGYSVSREKKESFPLTVTSAQKNPTAFYLCASSPLQGARDTDTQYFGPGTRLTVL.

This clonotype has ten or more counts. This rearrangement joins TRBV11-2 to TRBJ1-1; D call uncertain. The CDR3 is 14 amino acids. The V end lost 5 bases, the J end lost 5 bases, and 15 bases lay between the germline ends. The germline CDR1 and CDR2 sequences are SGHAT and FQNNGV. CDR3 in amino acids: CASSANGGGTEAFF. The CDR3 nucleotides read TGTGCCAGCAGCGCAAATGGAGGAGGTACTGAAGCTTTCTTT.

This clonotype was found many times. The gene calls are TRBV20-1 and TRBJ2-7; the D gene is possibly TRBD2 (6 bases). V lost 4 bases and J lost 7, with 23 bases in between. CDR3 length: 15 amino acids. CDR1 and CDR2 from the germline V gene are DFQATT and SNEGSKA (reference sequence). CDR3 in DNA: TGCAGTGCTACGGACGCCGGGGGACGTATGGGGGAGCAGTACTTC. It specifies CSATDAGGRMGEQYF.

By its share, this clonotype is medium-sized. This sequence joins TRBV6-6 and TRBJ2-5; D gene uncertain. CDR1 is MNHNY, CDR2 SVGAGI, per germline (reference sequence). Trimming pared 7 bases from V and 5 bases from J, leaving 20 bases between. The CDR3 covers 15 residues. CDR3 sequence (DNA): TGTGCCAGCATCGGCTGGAGCGACGTATCGGAGACCCAGTACTTC. This gives the protein CASIGWSDVSETQYF.

The CDR3 region is CASSLLRGTGGYGTEAFF. The CDR3 DNA reads as TGCGCCAGCAGCTTGCTGCGTGGGACAGGGGGCTATGGCACTGAAGCTTTCTTT. The gene calls are TRBV5-1 and TRBJ1-1; 12 nucleotides line up with TRBD1. Germline trimming cut 1 base from V and 4 bases from J; bases unmatched to any gene: 11. CDR1 and CDR2 (germline): SGHRS, YFSETQ. This CDR3 is built from 18 residues.

In this sample, this clonotype turned up many times. The chain joins TRBV24-1 to TRBJ2-6; the D gene is possibly TRBD2 (5 bases). CDR3 length: 16 amino acids. Trimming pared 2 bases from V and 4 bases from J, leaving 11 bases between. The V gene's germline CDR1 is KGHDR and CDR2 SFDVKD. The CDR3 DNA follows: TGTGCCACCAGTGATTCGGGGAAGGCAGGGGCCAACGTCCTGACTTTC. Its translation is CATSDSGKAGANVLTF.

The V gene is TRBV29-1, the J gene TRBJ2-3; D may be TRBD1 or TRBD2 (5 bases each). The V gene lost 5 bases and the J gene lost 6 bases, with 12 bases spanning the gap. The CDR3 sequence is 12 residues long. Looked up from germline, CDR1 is SQVTM and CDR2 is ANQGSEA. The CDR3 region is CSVWDVADTQYF. The CDR3 bases are TGCAGCGTTTGGGACGTTGCGGATACGCAGTATTTT.

This clonotype was observed many times. The chain employs TRBV10-3 and TRBJ2-5, with 7 bases that match TRBD1. The J segment lost 2 bases and the V segment lost 4 bases, leaving 10 bases of the junction unmatched. The CDR3 extends over 16 amino acids. Germline V lookup: CDR1 ENHRY, CDR2 SYGVKD. CDR3 sequence (DNA): TGTGCCATCAGTGCTTCACAGGGGAGAGAGCAAGAGACCCAGTACTTC. Its translation is CAISASQGREQETQYF.

This clonotype was counted between two and nine times. The genes are TRBV4-2 and TRBJ1-6; no reliable D call. The CDR3 has 17 amino acids. CDR1 LGHNA and CDR2 YNFKEQ come from the germline V gene. Deletions cut 2 bases from V and 7 bases from J, with 18 bases between. CDR3: CASSQHFEAERNSPLHF. In nucleotides, the CDR3 is TGTGCCAGCAGCCAACACTTTGAGGCAGAGAGGAATTCACCCCTCCACTTT.

This clonotype came up many times. V gene TRBV18 combines with J gene TRBJ1-2; D not certain. The germline V and J ends were trimmed by 3 bases and 13 bases, with 21 bases remaining between them. The CDR3 contains 14 residues. Germline V gene data show CDR1 as KGHSH and CDR2 as LQKENI. This CDR3 is CASSPPKKSDTFTF. DNA of the CDR3: TGTGCCAGCTCACCCCCCAAAAAGTCGGATACATTCACCTTC.

This clonotype was picked up many times. The J gene is TRBJ2-5, the V gene TRBV5-1, with 9 bases lining up with TRBD1. CDR1 and CDR2 (germline): SGHRS, YFSETQ. J lost 2 bases, V lost 0 bases, and 2 bases had no gene match. The CDR3 totals 15 residues. In DNA form, the CDR3 reads TGCGCCAGCAGCTTGGAGGGGACAGGGCAAGAGACCCAGTACTTC. This translates into CASSLEGTGQETQYF.

This clonotype was seen a handful of times. The V call is TRBV30, the J call TRBJ1-6; a possible D gene is TRBD1 (5 bases). The CDR3 is made up of 16 amino acids. The V gene's germline CDR1 is GTSNPN and CDR2 SVGIG (reference sequence). With 7 bases removed from V and 0 bases from J, the gap between germline ends came to 16 bases. The CDR3 bases are TGTGCCTCAACCGGGACGGCCAGCTCCTATAATTCACCCCTCCACTTT. It codes for CASTGTASSYNSPLHF.

The table lists this clonotype with many counts. The CDR3 loop is CSARNLDRGRTEAFF. The CDR3 DNA is TGCAGTGCTCGAAATTTAGACAGGGGGCGGACTGAAGCTTTCTTT. This chain connects TRBV20-1 to TRBJ1-1; 10 bases align to TRBD1. J lost 5 bases, V lost 5 bases, and 11 bases had no gene match. CDR1 and CDR2 (germline): DFQATT, SNEGSKA (reference sequence). This CDR3 has 15 amino acids.

This clonotype came up many times. The chain uses TRBV4-1 and TRBJ1-3; D might be TRBD1 (5 bases). V was pared by 4 bases and J by 1 base, with 14 bases between. CDR3 length: 16 amino acids. In germline, CDR1 is MGHRA, CDR2 YSYEKL. CDR3 sequence: CASSPGRRGSGNTIYF. The CDR3 nucleotides read TGCGCCAGCAGCCCAGGACGGCGGGGGTCTGGAAACACCATATATTTT.

The table lists this clonotype with many counts. The chain couples TRBV20-1 to TRBJ1-6; a possible D gene is TRBD1 (5 bases). CDR3 length: 16 residues. The V and J ends lost 0 bases and 5 bases respectively, with 14 bases between them. Per germline, CDR1 DFQATT and CDR2 SNEGSKA (reference sequence). The CDR3 coding sequence is TGCAGTGCTAGAGAGTCGGGGCGGGGACATAATTCACCCCTCCACTTT. It translates to CSARESGRGHNSPLHF.

This clonotype was counted at least ten times. This sequence joins TRBV20-1 and TRBJ2-3, with no clear D. CDR3 length: 14 amino acids. CDR1 and CDR2 from the germline V gene are DFQATT and SNEGSKA (reference sequence). Deletions cut 2 bases from V and 1 base from J, with 10 bases between. CDR3 bases: TGCAGTGCTAGATTAGTGGGCCGCACAGATACGCAGTATTTT. Protein sequence: CSARLVGRTDTQYF.

This clonotype was picked up many times. The rearrangement joins TRBV3-1 to TRBJ2-3; 7 bases match TRBD2. The V gene's germline CDR1 is LGHDT and CDR2 YNNKEL (reference sequence). CDR3 length: 18 amino acids. V trimming: 2 bases; J trimming: 3 bases; junction bases outside the gene matches: 14. The chain's CDR3 is CASSQSLFGGGKTDTQYF. CDR3 in DNA: TGTGCCAGCAGCCAATCCCTTTTCGGCGGGGGTAAGACAGATACGCAGTATTTT.

This chain connects TRBV18 to TRBJ1-4; no firm D call. In germline, CDR1 is KGHSH, CDR2 LQKENI. Trimming removed 0 bases at V and 12 bases at J, with 11 bases between. There are 13 residues in the CDR3. This CDR3 is CASSPPGSKELFF. The CDR3 DNA sequence: TGTGCCAGCTCACCACCGGGGAGTAAGGAACTGTTTTTT.

V gene TRBV18 combines with J gene TRBJ2-1, with a weak D call TRBD2 (5 bases). The CDR3 sequence is 14 residues long. Trimming pared 3 bases from V and 8 bases from J, leaving 14 bases between. In germline, CDR1 is KGHSH, CDR2 LQKENI. This CDR3 reads CASSPLLIGDEQFF. In DNA form, the CDR3 reads TGTGCCAGCTCACCTTTGTTAATCGGGGATGAGCAGTTCTTC.